This T cell receptor beta chain was sequenced for a study of T cells after posttransplantation cyclophosphamide. This CDR3 region has 15 residues. CDR1 and CDR2 from the germline V gene are WSHSY and SAAADI. V lost 0 bases and J lost 2, with 11 bases in between. A marrow graft followed busulfan-fludarabine conditioning, with cyclophosphamide on days +3 and +4. The repertoire was sequenced with immunoSEQ multiplex PCR; TCRdb's copy has only in-frame clones and lacks some. Here the sample spans some 43,000 clones, roughly 87% being singletons. The rearrangement uses TRBV10-2 and TRBJ2-7; perhaps TRBD2 as D (6 bases). Here the sequenced sample was PBMCs, taken just over 60 days after allogeneic stem cell transplant with posttransplant cyclophosphamide. The source is a male patient in his sixties who received an allogeneic stem cell transplant from a related donor and was CMV-positive. The graft donor may be the source of some T cells. Here the CDR3 reads CASSESSAGPYEQYV. The DNA for the CDR3 is TGCGCCAGCAGTGAGTCGAGCGCGGGGCCCTACGAGCAGTACGTC.